Each of the 9 T cell receptor beta chains below was sequenced from the same sample in a study of CD8 T cells in ankylosing spondylitis. Via MiXCR, TCRdb re-called the 5' RACE reads, giving one row per CDR3 protein. Of under 400,000 distinct CDR3 sequences detected, approximately 10% appear once; the ten largest clones hold roughly 9%. Sequenced: blood, either unsorted or a sorted T cell fraction (not recorded which). These receptors were taken from a female donor with ankylosing spondylitis or in good health (not recorded which).

This clonotype was recorded many times. The rearrangement links TRBV5-1 to TRBJ2-1; D is possibly TRBD2 (5 bases). Germline V CDR1 and CDR2: SGHRS, YFSETQ. The CDR3 is 16 amino acids. V dropped 4 bases and J dropped 6 bases, with 20 bases sitting between them. DNA for the CDR3: TGCGCCAGCAGCCCTCCCACGAGGGTACTTTCCAATGAGCAGTTCTTC. It codes for CASSPPTRVLSNEQFF.

The chain has TRBV10-2 and TRBJ2-1; 10 bases fit TRBD2. Germline V gene lookup returns CDR1 WSHSY and CDR2 SAAADI. V shed 1 base, J shed 9 bases, and the junction held 9 bases outside the gene matches. The CDR3 covers 16 residues. The CDR3 coding sequence is TGCGCCAGCAGTGAGTTTACTAGCGGGATCAGAGGTGAGCAGTTCTTC. This sequence encodes CASSEFTSGIRGEQFF.

This clonotype was seen many times. V usage is TRBV28 and J usage is TRBJ1-2; 7 bases match TRBD1. With V trimmed by 2 bases and J by 5 bases, 2 bases remained unmatched. The CDR3 runs 13 residues. Germline V gene lookup returns CDR1 MDHEN and CDR2 SYDVKM. The CDR3 DNA sequence: TGTGCCAGCAGTTTAGGACAGGTTTATGGCTACACCTTC. It yields the protein CASSLGQVYGYTF.

There are many counts of this clonotype. The genes are TRBV20-1 and TRBJ2-5; D gene ambiguous. The CDR3 covers 12 residues. V lost 5 bases and J 5 bases, leaving 12 bases between the germline ends. Looked up from germline, CDR1 is DFQATT and CDR2 is SNEGSKA (reference sequence). The CDR3 here is CSAPGFQETQYF. CDR3 DNA: TGCAGTGCTCCCGGATTTCAGGAGACCCAGTACTTC.

This clonotype has ten or more counts. The rearrangement joins TRBV4-3 to TRBJ1-6; a possible D gene is TRBD1 (5 bases). The CDR3 length is 16 residues. The ends were cut back, 0 bases at V and 12 bases at J, with 18 bases in the middle. Germline values: CDR1 LGHNA, CDR2 YSLEER. The CDR3: CASSQDSGGSGGPLHF. DNA of the CDR3: TGCGCCAGCAGCCAAGATAGTGGGGGGTCGGGGGGACCCCTCCACTTT.

The J gene is TRBJ1-4, the V gene TRBV20-1, with D tentatively TRBD1 (6 bases). V lost 4 bases, J lost 8 bases, and 20 bases lay in between. Per the germline V gene, CDR1 is DFQATT and CDR2 is SNEGSKA (reference sequence). The CDR3 sequence is 15 residues long. In DNA, the CDR3 is TGCAGTGCTAACCACGGTCGGGGGCTACGCGAAAAACTGTTTTTT. This encodes CSANHGRGLREKLFF.

This clonotype was detected only a few times. The chain recombines TRBV5-1 with TRBJ1-3; D is undetermined. Germline assignment: CDR1 SGHRS and CDR2 YFSETQ. The V end was cut by 0 bases, the J end by 2 bases, with 9 bases between. The CDR3 is 15 amino acids. DNA for the CDR3: TGCGCCAGCAGCTTGGCCCCGGGGACTGGAAACACCATATATTTT. It yields the protein CASSLAPGTGNTIYF.

The rearrangement links TRBV5-1 to TRBJ2-7, with D unclear. V was trimmed by 4 bases and J by 0 bases, leaving 11 bases between them. CDR3 length equals 14 residues. CDR1 is SGHRS, CDR2 YFSETQ, per germline. In DNA, the CDR3 is TGCGCCAGCAGCCCACACACTAACTCCTACGAGCAGTACTTC. Protein product: CASSPHTNSYEQYF.

This clonotype was seen only a few times. The V call is TRBV7-2, the J call TRBJ1-6; possible D gene TRBD1, 6 bases. The CDR3 contains 15 residues. Germline V gene lookup returns CDR1 SGHTA and CDR2 FQGNSA. Trimming stripped 7 bases from V and 10 bases from J, with 20 bases between. DNA of the CDR3: TGTGCCAGCACCCCCCGGAGGACAGTAGGATCACCCCTCCACTTT. As protein: CASTPRRTVGSPLHF.